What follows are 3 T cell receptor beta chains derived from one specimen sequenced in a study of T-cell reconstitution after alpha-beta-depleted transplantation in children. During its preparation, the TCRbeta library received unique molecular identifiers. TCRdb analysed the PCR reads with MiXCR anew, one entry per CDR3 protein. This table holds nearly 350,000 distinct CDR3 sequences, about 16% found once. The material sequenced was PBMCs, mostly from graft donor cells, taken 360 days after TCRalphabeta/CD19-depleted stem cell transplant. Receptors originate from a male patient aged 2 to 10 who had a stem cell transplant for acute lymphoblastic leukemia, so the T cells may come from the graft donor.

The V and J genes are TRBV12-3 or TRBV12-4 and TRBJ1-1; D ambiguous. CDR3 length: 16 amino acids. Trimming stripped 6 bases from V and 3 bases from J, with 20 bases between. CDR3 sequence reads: CASRRRDPSVDTEAFF. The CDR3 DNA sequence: TGTGCCAGCAGACGTCGCGACCCATCAGTGGACACTGAAGCTTTCTTT.

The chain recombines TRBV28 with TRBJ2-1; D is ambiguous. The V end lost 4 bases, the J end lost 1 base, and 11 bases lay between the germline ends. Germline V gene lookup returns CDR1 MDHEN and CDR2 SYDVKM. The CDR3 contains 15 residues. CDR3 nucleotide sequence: TGTGCCAGCAGTTCCGCGGATCCATCCTACAATGAGCAGTTCTTC. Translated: CASSSADPSYNEQFF.

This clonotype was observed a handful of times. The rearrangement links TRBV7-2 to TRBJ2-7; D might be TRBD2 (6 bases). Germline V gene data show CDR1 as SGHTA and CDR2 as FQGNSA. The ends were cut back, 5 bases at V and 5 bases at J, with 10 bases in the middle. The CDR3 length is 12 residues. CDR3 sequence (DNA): TGTGCCAGCAGCCCGACTAGTGACGAGCAGTACTTC. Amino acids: CASSPTSDEQYF.